This is a list of T cell receptor beta chains from one sample in a study of shared T cell receptors in the human thymus. Assay: immunoSEQ multiplex PCR; the TCRdb copy retains only in-frame clones and omits some. Found here are under 450,000 clones, around 93% of them singletons; the top ten hold approximately 0.018%. Sequenced sample: thymocytes. These receptor sequences come from a human donor. CDR3s include the opening cysteine and the closing phenylalanine or tryptophan. Each record gives: clone size, D gene, J gene, V gene, CDR3 DNA, CDR3 protein. A D gene is named only where the DNA matches it firmly. Some rows mark clone size as missing; the rest say once, few, many or name a class of expanded clone.

NA,NA,TRBJ1-4,TRBV28,TGTGCCAGCAGTTTTCCCCCCTGGGACATTAATGAAAAACTGTTTTTT,CASSFPPWDINEKLFF
once,NA,TRBJ2-1,TRBV27,TGTGCCAGCGGAGGGCAGTTTCTGGGCGGGGACAATGAGCAGTTCTTC,CASGGQFLGGDNEQFF
NA,NA,TRBJ2-3,TRBV9,TGTGCCAGCAGCGCCCAACGAGGGGATACGCAGTATTTT,CASSAQRGDTQYF
NA,NA,TRBJ1-5,TRBV10-2,TGCGCCAGCAGCCGGCGGAGGGACCAGCCCCAGCATTTT,CASSRRRDQPQHF
NA,TRBD1,TRBJ2-7,TRBV5-1,TGCGCCAGCAGCATTGGACAGGGGCCCCCCTACGAGCAGTACTTC,CASSIGQGPPYEQYF
NA,NA,TRBJ1-1,TRBV28,TGTGCCAGCAGTTCAAGAGGGATCCTCATGAACACTGAAGCTTTCTTT,CASSSRGILMNTEAFF
NA,TRBD2,TRBJ2-1,TRBV9,TGTGCCAGCAGAGCAATGACTAGCGGGAGTTTCGGTGAGCAGTTCTTC,CASRAMTSGSFGEQFF
NA,TRBD1,TRBJ1-5,TRBV2,TGTGCCAGCAGTAACCACCCCCGGGACAGCTCAGGTCAGCCCCAGCATTTT,CASSNHPRDSSGQPQHF
NA,NA,TRBJ2-3,TRBV4-1,TGCGCCAGCAGCCACCTTAGCGTTTTGGGCACAGATACGCAGTATTTT,CASSHLSVLGTDTQYF
NA,NA,TRBJ2-1,TRBV7-3,TGTGCCAGCAGCTTACACGGCGCCTGGGAGCAGTTCTTC,CASSLHGAWEQFF
NA,TRBD1,TRBJ1-5,TRBV2,TGTGCCAGCGGCCTCCGGGACAGGGGAGGCCAGCCCCAGCATTTT,CASGLRDRGGQPQHF
NA,NA,TRBJ1-2,TRBV7-2,TGTGCCAGCATCCCAAAACCGGGCTCCACTCCCCTCCTTAACTTC,CASIPKPGSTPLLNF
NA,TRBD1,TRBJ1-1,TRBV5-4,TGTGCCAGCAGCTTGGGACAGGGGTCCACTGAAGCTTTCTTT,CASSLGQGSTEAFF
NA,TRBD1,TRBJ1-1,TRBV7-9,TGTGCCAGCAGCCCCCGGGACAGGGACCCTTTCACTGAAGCTTTCTTT,CASSPRDRDPFTEAFF
NA,TRBD1,TRBJ2-7,TRBV29-1,TGCAGCGTCGGATGGACAGGGTTCCACGAGCAGTACTTC,CSVGWTGFHEQYF
NA,NA,TRBJ2-7,TRBV7-6,TGTGCCAGCTCAAGGGCAGGGTACGATTACGAGCAGTACTTC,CASSRAGYDYEQYF
NA,NA,TRBJ1-2,TRBV28,TGTGCCAGCAGTAGCCCTCTCGGGGGGAACTATGGCTACACCTTC,CASSSPLGGNYGYTF
once,NA,TRBJ2-7,TRBV6-6,TGTGCCAGCAGTTATTGGGATCCGACCTACGAGCAGTACTTC,CASSYWDPTYEQYF
NA,NA,TRBJ2-1,TRBV11-2,TGTGCCAGCAGCTATTATCCGGGCCGCTCCTACAATGAGCAGTTCTTC,CASSYYPGRSYNEQFF
NA,NA,TRBJ1-5,TRBV7-9,TGTGCCAGCAGCCCTCCTGGGGCAAATAGCAATCAGCCCCAGCATTTT,CASSPPGANSNQPQHF
NA,TRBD2,TRBJ2-5,TRBV2,TGTGCCAGCAGTCGCCCAGCGGGAGGGCCGGCACCGGCGAACGAAGAGACCCAGTACTTC,CASSRPAGGPAPANEETQYF
NA,NA,TRBJ2-5,TRBV5-1,TGCGCCAGCAGCTTTGTTCGAGCGGGCCGGCAAGAGACCCAGTACTTC,CASSFVRAGRQETQYF
NA,TRBD1,TRBJ1-2,TRBV5-1,TGCGCCAGCAGCTCAACCGGACAGGGAAACTATGGCTACACCTTC,CASSSTGQGNYGYTF
NA,NA,TRBJ2-7,TRBV27,TGTGCCAGCAGTTCCACCAGACCACCTGACACCTACGAGCAGTACTTC,CASSSTRPPDTYEQYF
few,NA,TRBJ1-5,TRBV15,TGTGCCACCAGCAGAGGGTTGGGGGGCAATCCCCAGCATTTT,CATSRGLGGNPQHF
NA,TRBD2,TRBJ2-1,TRBV29-1,TGCAGCGTTGGGACTAGCGGGACGACCCCCGGCGATGAGCAGTTCTTC,CSVGTSGTTPGDEQFF
NA,TRBD1,TRBJ1-1,TRBV28,TGCGGTCTCGACAGGGTATACACTGAAGCTTTCTTT,CGLDRVYTEAFF
NA,NA,TRBJ1-3,TRBV7-3,TGTGCCAGCAGCTTAGGGACTAGCTCTGGAAACACCATATATTTT,CASSLGTSSGNTIYF
NA,NA,TRBJ1-5,TRBV6-5,TGTGCCAGCAGTTACTCGGGGCATAGCAATCAGCCCCAGCATTTT,CASSYSGHSNQPQHF
NA,NA,TRBJ2-7,TRBV27,TGTGCCAGCGGGCTACAGCCGTACTTC,CASGLQPYF
NA,NA,TRBJ1-5,TRBV18,TGTGCCAGCTCAGGACCCGGGGGCGGTCAGCCCCAGCATTTT,CASSGPGGGQPQHF
NA,NA,TRBJ2-7,TRBV7-6,TGTGCCAGCAGCCCGAGACCGGGGCGCTACGAGCAGTACTTC,CASSPRPGRYEQYF
NA,NA,TRBJ2-7,TRBV29-1,TGCAGCGTTGAGAGGGGCGGGGACTCCTACGAGCAGTACTTC,CSVERGGDSYEQYF
NA,TRBD2,TRBJ2-1,TRBV7-2,TGTGCCAGAACCGGGACTAGCGGGATGGTCCACAATGAGCAGTTCTTC,CARTGTSGMVHNEQFF
NA,NA,TRBJ1-5,TRBV11-3,TGTGCCAGCAGCTTTTGGGGGGGTTCGTGGGATCAGCCCCAGCATTTT,CASSFWGGSWDQPQHF
NA,TRBD2,TRBJ2-7,TRBV27,TGTGCCAGCAGAGTCACGACTAGCGGGAGGATGTACGAGCAGTACTTC,CASRVTTSGRMYEQYF
NA,NA,TRBJ2-1,TRBV15,TGTGCCACCGCTCCGGACTACAATGAGCAGTTCTTC,CATAPDYNEQFF
NA,TRBD2,TRBJ2-1,TRBV28,TGTGCCAGCAGTCTGGTATCGCGGGAGGGCCGAGACAATGAGCAGTTCTTC,CASSLVSREGRDNEQFF
NA,NA,TRBJ2-1,TRBV5-1,TGCGCCAGCAGCTTGGGCCCCCCCGGAAATGAGCAGTTCTTC,CASSLGPPGNEQFF
NA,NA,TRBJ2-3,TRBV11-3,TGTGCCAGCACCCGACACCCGGACACAGATACGCAGTATTTT,CASTRHPDTDTQYF
NA,TRBD2,TRBJ2-1,TRBV30,TGTGCCTGGAGTAGCTTAGCGGGACGTACTATCCACAATGAGCAGTTCTTC,CAWSSLAGRTIHNEQFF
NA,NA,TRBJ1-4,TRBV5-1,TGCGCCAGCAGCCTTAGGGGACGACAGGCAACTAATGAAAAACTGTTTTTT,CASSLRGRQATNEKLFF
NA,TRBD2,TRBJ2-7,TRBV30,TGTGCCTGGAGTGTCTTTGTTGGGACTAGCGGTATTTGGGCGTACGAGCAGTACTTC,CAWSVFVGTSGIWAYEQYF
NA,NA,TRBJ2-1,TRBV7-2,TGTGCCAGCAGCTCCGCAGGGGAAGGGGGAGAGCAGTTCTTC,CASSSAGEGGEQFF
NA,NA,TRBJ2-5,TRBV28,TGTGCCAGTAACATAGGGGAGGCAGAGACCCAGTACTTC,CASNIGEAETQYF
once,NA,TRBJ2-3,TRBV4-1,TGCGCCAGCAGCCAAGAGGTACCCCCCAACCACCCCACGGGGACAGATACGCAGTATTTT,CASSQEVPPNHPTGTDTQYF